These 5 T cell receptor beta chains originate from one sample sequenced in a study of CD8+CD57+ T cells in acquired aplastic anemia. Genomic DNA was employed as the template in profiling TCR beta VDJ and CDR3. TCRdb processed the reads anew with MiXCR; each CDR3 protein has one entry. In the table there are approximately 170,000 distinct CDR3 sequences, roughly half of which are singletons. Sequenced input: sorted CD4+, CD8+, or CD8+CD57+ T cells (not recorded which) from PBMCs. These receptors were taken from a human donor in good health, serving as a control.

This chain uses TRBV2 with TRBJ2-3; 10 bases match TRBD1. Germline V CDR1 and CDR2: SNHLY, FYNNEI. With V trimmed by 5 bases and J by 11 bases, 13 bases remained unmatched. This CDR3 has 15 residues. The CDR3 sequence is CASSPGDRGYNEQYF. The DNA for the CDR3 is TGTGCCAGCAGTCCAGGGGACAGGGGCTACAATGAGCAGTATTTT.

This clonotype was seen repeatedly, ten times or more. This chain joins TRBV10-3 and TRBJ1-2, with 10 nucleotides matching TRBD1. V dropped 6 bases and J dropped 6; count of bases not matched to a gene: 4. The CDR3 extends over 13 amino acids. Germline loops: CDR1 ENHRY, CDR2 SYGVKD. Here the CDR3 reads CAISPGQGDGYTF. For the CDR3, the DNA is TGTGCCATCAGCCCCGGACAGGGGGATGGCTACACCTTC.

Many counts were recorded for this clonotype. This chain joins TRBV11-2 and TRBJ1-1; D uncertain. The length of the CDR3 is 11 residues. V lost 5 bases, J lost 9 bases, and 10 bases lay in between. The germline gives CDR1 SGHAT, CDR2 FQNNGV. CDR3 protein: CASSPSRQAFF. The CDR3 bases are TGTGCCAGCAGCCCGAGCAGACAAGCTTTCTTT.

This clonotype was found a few times. The chain recombines TRBV7-2 with TRBJ1-6, with a weak D call TRBD1 (5 bases). Between the trimmed V and J ends, which lost 3 bases and 7 bases, there was a span of 25 bases. Germline V lookup: CDR1 SGHTA, CDR2 FQGNSA. This CDR3 is 19 amino acids long. Here the CDR3 reads CASSFTHLKGDPTNSPLHF. DNA of the CDR3: TGTGCCAGCAGCTTCACGCATCTCAAAGGGGACCCAACAAATTCACCCCTCCACTTT.

This clonotype was seen ten or more times. Its ends do not fully match the called genes, so a read error is possible. The chain uses TRBV14 and TRBJ1-3; a weak D match, TRBD1 (5 bases). This CDR3 spans 14 amino acids. CDR1 is SGHDN and CDR2 is FVKESK in the germline V gene. CDR3 bases: TGTGCCTGCAGCCAAGAGCGGGGGTTGAGCACCATATATTTT. Its translation is CACSQERGLSTIYF.